These 20 T cell receptor beta chains share one sample of origin, sequenced in a study of a mutant IDH1 vaccine in newly diagnosed glioma. Measured with immunoSEQ multiplex PCR; TCRdb has only the in-frame clones, and not every one. The sample records approximately 80,000 clones, 91% being singletons. This sample's time point: week 5, during vaccination. All doses held 300 ug of mutant IDH1 20-mer peptide, with topical imiquimod. These TCRs are of unknown antigen specificity. Sample: PBMCs, taken from a glioma patient whose treatment included an IDH1 peptide vaccine. Receptors were obtained from a woman in her forties or fifties with glioma.

This chain connects TRBV7-9 to TRBJ1-1; D gene uncertain. Germline CDR1 and CDR2: SEHNR and FQNEAQ (reference sequence). Trimming removed 3 bases from V and 1 base from J, with 15 bases in between. The length of the CDR3 is 16 residues. CDR3 nucleotides: TGTGCCAGCAGCTTGGGAAGTTGGGCAGGGAACACTGAAGCTTTCTTT. It codes for CASSLGSWAGNTEAFF. Combining the CDR3 with reference TRBV7-9 and TRBJ1-1 gives the whole variable domain DTGVSQNPRHKITKRGQNVTFRCDPISEHNRLYWYRQTLGQGPEFLTYFQNEAQLEKSRLLSDRFSAERPKGSFSTLEIQRTEQGDSAMYLCASSLGSWAGNTEAFFGQGTRLTVV.

The CDR3 region is CASSPKGTDTQYF. CDR3 bases: TGTGCCAGCTCACCGAAAGGCACAGATACGCAGTATTTT. The genes are TRBV18 and TRBJ2-3, with D hard to call. CDR3 length equals 13 residues. Trimming pared 3 bases from V and 1 base from J, leaving 5 bases between. CDR1 and CDR2 (germline): KGHSH, LQKENI. The full variable domain, its missing parts supplied by reference TRBV18 and TRBJ2-3, is NAGVMQNPRHLVRRRGQEARLRCSPMKGHSHVYWYRQLPEEGLKFMVYLQKENIIDESGMPKERFSAEFPKEGPSILRIQQVVRGDSAAYFCASSPKGTDTQYFGPGTRLTVL.

J is TRBJ1-6 and V is TRBV10-3; D gene unclear. Trimming pared 6 bases from V and 10 bases from J, leaving 19 bases between. The CDR3 is 15 amino acids. Germline CDR1 and CDR2: ENHRY and SYGVKD. The CDR3 DNA reads as TGTGCCATCAGGAGGGCAGAAGCTAAAGGATCACCCCTCCACTTT. It encodes CAIRRAEAKGSPLHF.

The chain is built from TRBV10-3 and TRBJ2-5; 8 bases map to TRBD2. CDR1 is ENHRY and CDR2 is SYGVKD in the germline V gene. J gave up 4 bases and V 2 bases, and 6 bases lay outside the gene matches. The CDR3 loop spans 15 amino acids. The CDR3 DNA reads as TGTGCCATCAGTGAGAATGGCCTAGCGGGAGAGACCCAGTACTTC. Translated: CAISENGLAGETQYF.

The CDR3 loop is CASGNGQDQETQYF. The CDR3 region has the DNA TGTGCTAGTGGTAACGGACAGGACCAAGAGACCCAGTACTTC. This chain links TRBV12-5 with TRBJ2-5, with TRBD1 matching over 7 bases. The germline CDR1 and CDR2 sequences are LGHNT and FRNRAP. CDR3 size: 14 residues. V shed 5 bases, J shed 0 bases, and the junction held 3 bases outside the gene matches.

The CDR3 loop reads CASSSTLIGELFF. The CDR3 DNA is TGTGCCAGCAGCTCGACCCTAATCGGGGAGCTGTTTTTT. The J gene is TRBJ2-2, the V gene TRBV7-8; no reliable D call. Germline V gives CDR1 SGHVS, CDR2 FQNEAQ. Trimming took 4 bases from V and 7 from J, leaving 10 bases between them. The CDR3 runs 13 residues.

This clone was seen a single time. This rearrangement joins TRBV2 to TRBJ2-5; D unresolved. V lost 3 bases, J lost 5 bases, and 10 bases lay in between. Germline V gene sequence: CDR1 SNHLY, CDR2 FYNNEI. The CDR3 consists of 13 residues. In DNA, the CDR3 is TGTGCCAGCAGTGATCCAGGTCTGGAGACCCAGTACTTC. Its translation is CASSDPGLETQYF.

This chain uses TRBV18 with TRBJ1-5, with 7 nucleotides matching TRBD1. V lost 4 bases to trimming and J lost 0 bases; unmatched junction nucleotides: 3. Per the germline V gene, CDR1 is KGHSH and CDR2 is LQKENI. There are 15 residues in the CDR3. The CDR3: CASSLGQDSNQPQHF. The CDR3 DNA reads TGTGCCAGCTCACTAGGACAGGATAGCAATCAGCCCCAGCATTTT.

The chain links TRBV6-5 to TRBJ1-2; a possible D gene is TRBD1 (5 bases). Per the germline V gene, CDR1 is MNHEY and CDR2 is SVGAGI. This CDR3 is 13 amino acids long. V lost 5 bases and J lost 7, with 14 bases in between. DNA of the CDR3: TGTGCCAGCAGTGGGGGGAGGAGGGGTGGCTACACCTTC. It is translated as CASSGGRRGGYTF.

CDR3 residues: CASSQSGRWYEQYF. CDR3 nucleotides: TGTGCCAGCAGCCAAAGCGGGAGATGGTACGAGCAGTACTTC. The genes are TRBV14 and TRBJ2-7, with 8 positions matching TRBD2. J lost 4 bases, V lost 2 bases, and 4 bases had no gene match. This CDR3 is 14 amino acids long. Germline values: CDR1 SGHDN, CDR2 FVKESK.

The chain uses TRBV28 and TRBJ1-5; D is unresolved. This CDR3 is 14 amino acids long. The germline CDR1 and CDR2 sequences are MDHEN and SYDVKM. V was trimmed by 5 bases and J by 5 bases, leaving 13 bases between them. This chain's CDR3 is CASSLVEGYQPQHF. The CDR3 region has the DNA TGTGCCAGCAGTCTGGTGGAGGGTTATCAGCCCCAGCATTTT.

The chain recombines TRBV2 with TRBJ2-7; D perhaps matches TRBD2 (6 bases). Germline V lookup: CDR1 SNHLY, CDR2 FYNNEI. The CDR3 is made up of 13 amino acids. Trimming removed 7 bases from V and 6 bases from J, with 16 bases in between. CDR3 bases: TGTGCCAGCAATCCCGGGGGTGTAGTCGAGCAGTACTTC. It specifies CASNPGGVVEQYF.

A note on this clone: The same CDR3 can be traced to other DNA sequences in this sample. J is TRBJ1-5 and V is TRBV10-3, with a weak D call TRBD1 (6 bases). The V end was cut by 2 bases, the J end by 1 base, with 6 bases between. The germline V gene has CDR1 ENHRY and CDR2 SYGVKD. The CDR3 has 14 residues. The CDR3 DNA sequence: TGTGCCATCAGTGAGGGACAGAGCAATCAGCCCCAGCATTTT. It yields the protein CAISEGQSNQPQHF.

This clone showed up just a few times. The rearrangement uses TRBV5-6 and TRBJ1-1, with D hard to call. The V and J ends lost 2 bases and 5 bases respectively, with 10 bases between them. Germline CDR1 and CDR2: SGHDT and YYEEEE. This CDR3 spans 13 amino acids. The CDR3 loop reads CASSFGGVTEAFF. The CDR3 DNA reads as TGTGCCAGCAGCTTCGGCGGGGTTACTGAAGCTTTCTTT.

V and J are TRBV5-6 and TRBJ1-1; 11 nucleotides line up with TRBD1. Germline V gene lookup returns CDR1 SGHDT and CDR2 YYEEEE. Unmatched junction bases numbered 1, after V lost 4 bases and J lost 5 bases. CDR3 size: 13 residues. The CDR3 region has the DNA TGTGCCAGCAGCCGGGACAGGGGGACTGAAGCTTTCTTT. Its translation: CASSRDRGTEAFF.

Here the CDR3 DNA reads TGCGCCAGCAGCTCAGGACAACACAATGAGCAGTTCTTC. Translated: CASSSGQHNEQFF. The J gene is TRBJ2-7, the V gene TRBV5-1; TRBD1 might be the D (5 bases). The J call may be faulty, since TRBJ2-1 better matches the DNA end. From germline, CDR1 is SGHRS and CDR2 YFSETQ. The CDR3 is 13 amino acids.

This chain connects TRBV5-1 to TRBJ2-7, with D perhaps TRBD2 (6 bases). Trimming removed 2 bases from V and 6 bases from J, with 18 bases in between. Germline V lookup: CDR1 SGHRS, CDR2 YFSETQ. CDR3 length: 15 residues. Here the CDR3 reads CASSFGDAWDSEQYF. CDR3 coding DNA: TGCGCCAGCAGCTTTGGGGATGCCTGGGACTCCGAGCAGTACTTC.

A single count supports this clone. The rearrangement joins TRBV6-5 to TRBJ2-4; 8 bases line up with TRBD1. Per the germline V gene, CDR1 is MNHEY and CDR2 is SVGAGI. With 5 bases clipped from V and 3 bases from J, the junction kept 6 bases outside the gene matches. The CDR3 runs to 15 residues. DNA of the CDR3: TGTGCCAGCAGTCCGGACAGGGTAGTCAAAAACATTCAGTACTTC. Translating gives CASSPDRVVKNIQYF.

This clone has just one count. The chain employs TRBV2 and TRBJ2-3, with 11 bases matching TRBD2. The V gene end was trimmed by 5 bases and the J gene end by 0 bases; junction bases not matched to a gene: 10. CDR3 length: 18 residues. Germline lookup yields CDR1 SNHLY and CDR2 FYNNEI. CDR3 region: CASSSGTSGKPSTDTQYF. CDR3 bases: TGTGCCAGCAGTTCCGGGACTAGCGGTAAACCCAGCACAGATACGCAGTATTTT.

The chain combines TRBV4-1 with TRBJ1-1; 9 bases align to TRBD1. V dropped 4 bases and J dropped 0; count of bases not matched to a gene: 15. Germline V gene sequence: CDR1 MGHRA, CDR2 YSYEKL. The CDR3 runs to 19 residues. CDR3 nucleotides: TGCGCCAGCAGCCTCCAGAGGGACAGGGTATTATTTATGAACACTGAAGCTTTCTTT. Residues: CASSLQRDRVLFMNTEAFF.